This T cell receptor beta chain was identified in a study of T cell responses to AZD1222 COVID-19 vaccine. Study-level findings and limits: Spike-specific TCR breadth and depth went up after people got two AZD1222 doses. The number of AZD1222 recipients seropositive at baseline was only five to seven. Repertoire sampling occurred only after the peak T cell response. Donors, mostly white British, included more females; clonal diversity was possibly underestimated.

This table comes from immunoSEQ multiplex PCR, and its TCRdb copy is limited to in-frame clones, with some not included. Counted here are about 140,000 clones, 70% to 90% occurring once; the ten biggest clones make up over 3.5%. Comment on this clone: Its antigen is not identified.

The clonotype comes from an adult in good health. The sequencing here drew on peripheral blood, taken on day 0 of AZD1222 vaccination.

CDR3 protein: CASSIDLYPRRVVSGANVLTF. The CDR3 coding sequence is TGTGCCAGTAGTATAGATCTCTACCCTCGCAGGGTAGTTTCTGGGGCCAACGTCCTGACTTTC. The rearrangement uses TRBV19 and TRBJ2-6, with D tentatively TRBD1 (5 bases). Per germline, CDR1 LNHDA and CDR2 SQIVND (reference sequence). With 0 bases removed from V and 1 base from J, the gap between germline ends came to 22 bases. This CDR3 spans 21 amino acids.